A selection of T cell receptor beta chains follows, all from one sample in a study of regulatory T cells in long-lasting Graves disease. MiXCR, applied by TCRdb to the multiplex PCR reads, yields one record per CDR3 protein. The table records roughly 610,000 distinct CDR3 sequences, 15% to 20% of them present only once. These data were likewise used in another study, on T cells in Graves' hyperthyroidism and ophthalmopathy.

The sequences come from peripheral blood mononuclear cells (PBMCs), collected at new diagnosis, from a patient treated with antithyroid drugs. These receptors were taken from a young woman with Graves disease. The CDR3 runs from the conserved cysteine through the conserved F or W. D genes are given only for firm matches. Clone size appears in some rows only: once, few, many, or a class for an expanded clone.

V gene: TRBV2; clone size: many; D gene: -; J gene: TRBJ1-1; CDR3 protein: CASSVAVLPEAFF; CDR3 DNA: TGTGCCAGCAGTGTAGCAGTTTTGCCTGAAGCTTTCTTT
V gene: TRBV7-2; clone size: many; D gene: -; J gene: TRBJ2-2; CDR3 protein: CASSLMNTGELFF; CDR3 DNA: TGTGCCAGCAGCTTAATGAACACCGGGGAGCTGTTTTTT
V gene: TRBV19; clone size: -; D gene: -; J gene: TRBJ2-7; CDR3 protein: CASRAQSGYEQYF; CDR3 DNA: TGTGCCAGTAGGGCACAGTCTGGTTACGAGCAGTACTTC
V gene: TRBV6-5; clone size: -; D gene: -; J gene: TRBJ2-2; CDR3 protein: CASSWGGRLSTGELFF; CDR3 DNA: TGTGCCAGCAGTTGGGGTGGGCGACTTTCAACCGGGGAGCTGTTTTTT
V gene: TRBV3-1; clone size: -; D gene: -; J gene: TRBJ2-7; CDR3 protein: CASSQAPGRSYEQYF; CDR3 DNA: TGTGCCAGCAGCCAAGCCCCGGGCAGGTCCTACGAGCAGTACTTC
V gene: TRBV6-1; clone size: many; D gene: TRBD1; J gene: TRBJ1-5; CDR3 protein: CASRSTGGNQPQHF; CDR3 DNA: TGTGCCAGCAGATCGACAGGGGGCAATCAGCCCCAGCATTTT
V gene: TRBV28; clone size: many; D gene: TRBD1; J gene: TRBJ2-7; CDR3 protein: CASKLSGTGRHEQYF; CDR3 DNA: TGTGCCAGCAAATTATCCGGGACAGGGCGTCACGAGCAGTACTTC
V gene: TRBV7-9; clone size: once; D gene: -; J gene: TRBJ2-5; CDR3 protein: CASSRTGRGVETQYF; CDR3 DNA: TGTGCCAGCAGCCGTACGGGACGGGGAGTGGAGACCCAGTACTTC
V gene: TRBV5-1; clone size: many; D gene: -; J gene: TRBJ2-4; CDR3 protein: CASYTEGANIQYF; CDR3 DNA: TGCGCCAGCTATACGGAGGGGGCAAACATTCAGTACTTC
V gene: TRBV20-1; clone size: many; D gene: -; J gene: TRBJ1-1; CDR3 protein: CSASLDLQAFF; CDR3 DNA: TGCAGTGCTAGTCTCGACTTACAAGCTTTCTTT
V gene: TRBV6-2/TRBV6-3; clone size: -; D gene: -; J gene: TRBJ2-2; CDR3 protein: CASSDFGNTGELFF; CDR3 DNA: TGTGCCAGCAGTGACTTCGGGAACACCGGGGAGCTGTTTTTT
V gene: TRBV6-1; clone size: few; D gene: TRBD2; J gene: TRBJ2-7; CDR3 protein: CASRPGLASLEQYF; CDR3 DNA: TGTGCCAGCCGTCCGGGACTAGCGAGCCTGGAGCAGTACTTC
V gene: TRBV28; clone size: many; D gene: TRBD1; J gene: TRBJ2-1; CDR3 protein: CASSLLGQGKVERDEQFF; CDR3 DNA: TGTGCCAGCAGTTTACTTGGACAGGGAAAGGTGGAGCGGGATGAGCAGTTCTTC
V gene: TRBV3-1; clone size: many; D gene: -; J gene: TRBJ1-3; CDR3 protein: CASSRLRGDGNTIYF; CDR3 DNA: TGTGCCAGCAGCCGTTTGAGAGGGGACGGAAACACCATATATTTT
V gene: TRBV28; clone size: few; D gene: -; J gene: TRBJ2-3; CDR3 protein: CASSLGDRPDTQYF; CDR3 DNA: TGTGCCAGCAGTTTAGGCGACAGACCGGATACGCAGTATTTT
V gene: TRBV28; clone size: once; D gene: TRBD2; J gene: TRBJ2-7; CDR3 protein: CASSGLDRYEQYF; CDR3 DNA: TGTGCCAGCAGCGGACTAGATAGGTACGAGCAGTACTTC
V gene: TRBV12-3/TRBV12-4; clone size: many; D gene: -; J gene: TRBJ2-7; CDR3 protein: CASSRESGKLYEQYF; CDR3 DNA: TGTGCCAGCAGCAGAGAGTCAGGGAAACTCTACGAGCAGTACTTC
V gene: TRBV6-1; clone size: -; D gene: -; J gene: TRBJ2-2; CDR3 protein: CASRSLQGEDAGELFF; CDR3 DNA: TGTGCCAGCAGGTCCCTACAGGGAGAGGACGCCGGGGAGCTGTTTTTT
V gene: TRBV19; clone size: -; D gene: TRBD1; J gene: TRBJ1-2; CDR3 protein: CASSPTGQVLYFYGYTF; CDR3 DNA: TGTGCCAGTAGCCCCACCGGACAGGTTCTTTATTTCTATGGCTACACCTTC
V gene: TRBV11-2; clone size: -; D gene: TRBD1; J gene: TRBJ2-1; CDR3 protein: CASSQATGGNYNEQFF; CDR3 DNA: TGTGCCAGCAGCCAAGCGACAGGGGGCAACTACAATGAGCAGTTCTTC
V gene: TRBV10-3; clone size: -; D gene: TRBD1; J gene: TRBJ2-1; CDR3 protein: CAISDATGILSYNEQFF; CDR3 DNA: TGTGCCATCAGCGACGCGACAGGGATTTTATCCTACAATGAGCAGTTCTTC
V gene: TRBV28; clone size: many; D gene: -; J gene: TRBJ2-2; CDR3 protein: CASSPASFAGELFF; CDR3 DNA: TGTGCCAGCAGCCCCGCCAGTTTCGCCGGGGAGCTGTTTTTT
V gene: TRBV18; clone size: many; D gene: -; J gene: TRBJ2-1; CDR3 protein: CASSPPGVSVDEQFF; CDR3 DNA: TGTGCCAGCTCACCCCCCGGAGTGTCAGTGGATGAGCAGTTCTTC
V gene: TRBV28; clone size: many; D gene: TRBD2; J gene: TRBJ2-1; CDR3 protein: CASSLGLAGKGEQFF; CDR3 DNA: TGTGCCAGCAGTTTAGGTCTAGCGGGCAAAGGGGAGCAGTTCTTC
V gene: TRBV12-3/TRBV12-4; clone size: many; D gene: -; J gene: TRBJ2-1; CDR3 protein: CASSRQNNEQFF; CDR3 DNA: TGTGCCAGCAGCCGACAGAACAATGAGCAGTTCTTC
V gene: TRBV7-2; clone size: -; D gene: -; J gene: TRBJ2-6; CDR3 protein: CASSLLGSSGANVLTF; CDR3 DNA: TGTGCCAGCAGCTTATTAGGGAGTTCCGGGGCCAACGTCCTGACTTTC
V gene: TRBV18; clone size: -; D gene: TRBD1; J gene: TRBJ2-7; CDR3 protein: CASSPPDRVSYEQYF; CDR3 DNA: TGTGCCAGCTCACCACCGGACAGGGTCTCCTACGAGCAGTACTTC
V gene: TRBV6-2/TRBV6-3; clone size: few; D gene: -; J gene: TRBJ2-3; CDR3 protein: CASSARPTPGTDTQYF; CDR3 DNA: TGTGCCAGCAGTGCAAGACCCACTCCGGGGACAGATACGCAGTATTTT
V gene: TRBV7-9; clone size: many; D gene: -; J gene: TRBJ2-4; CDR3 protein: CASSNSGGENIQYF; CDR3 DNA: TGTGCCAGCAGCAACTCCGGGGGTGAAAACATTCAGTACTTC
V gene: TRBV29-1; clone size: many; D gene: -; J gene: TRBJ2-7; CDR3 protein: CSVETHPREYF; CDR3 DNA: TGCAGCGTTGAAACTCACCCTAGGGAGTACTTC
V gene: TRBV11-2; clone size: many; D gene: -; J gene: TRBJ2-7; CDR3 protein: CASSLPSATSSYEQYF; CDR3 DNA: TGTGCCAGCAGCTTACCCTCGGCTACTAGCTCCTACGAGCAGTACTTC
V gene: TRBV6-1; clone size: -; D gene: -; J gene: TRBJ2-6; CDR3 protein: CASRVVESSGANVLTF; CDR3 DNA: TGTGCCAGCAGAGTTGTGGAGAGCTCTGGGGCCAACGTCCTGACTTTC
V gene: TRBV2; clone size: -; D gene: -; J gene: TRBJ1-3; CDR3 protein: CARGQSSGNTIYF; CDR3 DNA: TGTGCCAGAGGACAGAGCTCTGGAAACACCATATATTTT
V gene: TRBV4-2; clone size: -; D gene: TRBD2; J gene: TRBJ2-7; CDR3 protein: CASSQEDWTSGSGQYF; CDR3 DNA: TGTGCCAGCAGCCAGGAAGATTGGACTAGCGGGAGTGGGCAGTACTTC
V gene: TRBV28; clone size: many; D gene: -; J gene: TRBJ2-3; CDR3 protein: CASSGPSRTDTQYF; CDR3 DNA: TGTGCCAGCAGTGGACCTAGTCGCACAGATACGCAGTATTTT
V gene: TRBV7-2; clone size: few; D gene: -; J gene: TRBJ1-1; CDR3 protein: CASSFAAGNTEAFF; CDR3 DNA: TGTGCCAGCAGCTTTGCGGCGGGGAACACTGAAGCTTTCTTT
V gene: TRBV6-4; clone size: few; D gene: TRBD2; J gene: TRBJ2-7; CDR3 protein: CASSGTGRALSYEQYF; CDR3 DNA: TGTGCCAGCAGTGGCACGGGGAGGGCCCTCTCCTACGAGCAGTACTTC
V gene: TRBV7-9; clone size: -; D gene: -; J gene: TRBJ2-6; CDR3 protein: CASSLVQSSGANVLTF; CDR3 DNA: TGTGCCAGCAGCTTAGTTCAGTCCTCTGGGGCCAACGTCCTGACTTTC
V gene: TRBV20-1; clone size: -; D gene: TRBD1; J gene: TRBJ2-7; CDR3 protein: CSALRDSSHEQYF; CDR3 DNA: TGCAGTGCTCTTCGGGACAGCTCCCACGAGCAGTACTTC
V gene: TRBV4-1; clone size: few; D gene: -; J gene: TRBJ2-5; CDR3 protein: CASSQDVRFLETQYF; CDR3 DNA: TGCGCCAGCAGCCAAGATGTCCGGTTCCTGGAGACCCAGTACTTC
V gene: TRBV28; clone size: few; D gene: -; J gene: TRBJ2-7; CDR3 protein: CASSSPISGSSYEQYF; CDR3 DNA: TGTGCCAGCAGTTCCCCCATTAGCGGAAGCTCCTACGAGCAGTACTTC
V gene: TRBV5-1; clone size: -; D gene: -; J gene: TRBJ2-7; CDR3 protein: CASSPNPGTHEQHF; CDR3 DNA: TGCGCCAGCAGCCCTAATCCCGGGACCCACGAGCAGCACTTC
V gene: TRBV11-2; clone size: few; D gene: -; J gene: TRBJ2-3; CDR3 protein: CASSLGSSSGFAFTQYF; CDR3 DNA: TGTGCCAGCAGCTTAGGATCCAGTAGCGGCTTCGCGTTTACGCAGTATTTT
V gene: TRBV7-9; clone size: many; D gene: -; J gene: TRBJ1-1; CDR3 protein: CASSFVSTEAFF; CDR3 DNA: TGTGCCAGCAGCTTTGTGTCCACTGAAGCTTTCTTT
V gene: TRBV7-3; clone size: few; D gene: -; J gene: TRBJ2-1; CDR3 protein: CASSPGTATGNEQFF; CDR3 DNA: TGTGCCAGCAGTCCCGGGACCGCAACTGGCAATGAGCAGTTCTTC
V gene: TRBV5-5; clone size: -; D gene: -; J gene: TRBJ2-1; CDR3 protein: CASSSQRGTWYSHEQFF; CDR3 DNA: TGTGCCAGCAGCTCGCAACGGGGCACGTGGTACAGCCATGAGCAGTTCTTC
V gene: TRBV7-9; clone size: many; D gene: TRBD1; J gene: TRBJ2-7; CDR3 protein: CASSFYSGTGSYEQYF; CDR3 DNA: TGTGCCAGCAGCTTCTATTCCGGGACAGGCTCCTACGAGCAGTACTTC
V gene: TRBV28; clone size: many; D gene: -; J gene: TRBJ1-3; CDR3 protein: CASSDFLNTIYF; CDR3 DNA: TGTGCCAGCAGTGATTTCTTAAACACCATATATTTT
V gene: TRBV24-1; clone size: -; D gene: TRBD1; J gene: TRBJ2-2; CDR3 protein: CATSDLETGGYTTGELFF; CDR3 DNA: TGTGCCACCAGTGATTTGGAGACAGGGGGCTACACCACCGGGGAGCTGTTTTTT
V gene: TRBV24-1; clone size: -; D gene: TRBD2; J gene: TRBJ2-5; CDR3 protein: CATSDPGLAGGERQTQYF; CDR3 DNA: TGTGCCACCAGTGACCCGGGACTAGCGGGAGGGGAGAGGCAGACCCAGTACTTC
V gene: TRBV28; clone size: many; D gene: TRBD1; J gene: TRBJ1-2; CDR3 protein: CASSLGGGQVSYGYTF; CDR3 DNA: TGTGCCAGCAGTTTGGGGGGGGGACAGGTCTCGTATGGCTACACCTTC
V gene: TRBV28; clone size: many; D gene: TRBD1; J gene: TRBJ2-4; CDR3 protein: CASSLSGTGPNRAKNIQYF; CDR3 DNA: TGTGCCAGCAGCCTTTCCGGGACAGGGCCGAATCGGGCCAAAAACATTCAGTACTTC
V gene: TRBV19; clone size: few; D gene: TRBD1; J gene: TRBJ2-1; CDR3 protein: CASRDRDRGLLLYNEQFF; CDR3 DNA: TGTGCCAGTCGCGACCGGGACAGGGGCCTCCTCCTCTACAATGAGCAGTTCTTC
V gene: TRBV12-3/TRBV12-4; clone size: many; D gene: -; J gene: TRBJ1-5; CDR3 protein: CASSWDGADQPQHF; CDR3 DNA: TGTGCCAGCAGTTGGGACGGGGCGGATCAGCCCCAGCATTTT
V gene: TRBV7-9; clone size: few; D gene: -; J gene: TRBJ1-2; CDR3 protein: CASSLASSNYGYTF; CDR3 DNA: TGTGCCAGCAGCTTAGCGTCCAGTAACTATGGCTACACCTTC